This T cell receptor beta chain is drawn from a study of blood T cell repertoires in COVID-19. About the study: The United States, Italy and Spain provided the acute and convalescent COVID-19 samples. T cells, B-cell-depleted T cells, or PBMCs supplied cDNA or gDNA.

V shed 4 bases and J shed 6 bases, with 13 bases lying between them. Germline assignment: CDR1 SGDLS and CDR2 YYNGEE. The CDR3 is made up of 14 amino acids. The authors' processing: From reference gene primer amplification, estimates of nucleated cell counts were derived. Generated by immunoSEQ multiplex PCR, the TCRdb table keeps only in-frame clones and is missing some. V and J calls and clone size come straight from that table; D and trimming were deduced from the DNA. Of tens of thousands of clones detected, around 86% appear once; the ten largest clones hold about 15%. This TCR was recovered from a woman of 80 years or more with active or convalescent COVID-19. The specimen was peripheral blood. The chain employs TRBV9 and TRBJ2-2; D perhaps matches TRBD1 (5 bases). The CDR3 bases are TGTGCCAGCAGCCAAAGGGGAAACGCCGGGGAGCTGTTTTTT. It translates to CASSQRGNAGELFF.